A single sample is the source of the 30 T cell receptor beta chains below, sequenced in a study of type 1 regulatory T cells. Antigen specificity for these receptors is unknown. Each CDR3 protein is one row after TCRdb ran MiXCR on the reads. In the table there are some 60,000 distinct CDR3 sequences, 55% to 65% of which are singletons. Material for sequencing was cultured non-Tr1 T cells, either the whole culture or a sorted T cell fraction (not recorded which). These receptors all come from a human donor in good health.

CDR3 sequence (DNA): TGTGCCAGCAGCTCCTTTAGCGGGACTGGTTCAGATACGCAGTATTTT. It is translated as CASSSFSGTGSDTQYF. The rearrangement uses TRBV11-2 and TRBJ2-3, with 8 bases matching TRBD2. The CDR3 has 16 amino acids. CDR1 is SGHAT, CDR2 FQNNGV, per germline. After removal of 4 bases from V and 4 bases from J, the junction contained 10 bases not matched to a gene. Drawing the rest from reference TRBV11-2 and TRBJ2-3, the complete variable domain is EAGVAQSPRYKIIEKRQSVAFWCNPISGHATLYWYQQILGQGPKLLIQFQNNGVVDDSQLPKDRFSAERLKGVDSTLKIQPAKLEDSAVYLCASSSFSGTGSDTQYFGPGTRLTVL.

The chain recombines TRBV28 with TRBJ2-1; the D gene is possibly TRBD1 (5 bases). The CDR3 spans 16 residues. The germline CDR1 and CDR2 sequences are MDHEN and SYDVKM. Trimming took off 5 bases at V and 4 bases at J, with 18 bases between the two ends. CDR3 loop: CASSPPDKVLYNEQFF. CDR3 nucleotides: TGTGCCAGCAGTCCCCCGGACAAAGTGTTGTACAATGAGCAGTTCTTC.

The chain is built from TRBV29-1 and TRBJ2-5; 8 nucleotides match TRBD1. This CDR3 region has 12 residues. After removal of 6 bases from V and 5 bases from J, the junction contained 5 bases not matched to a gene. CDR1 SQVTM and CDR2 ANQGSEA come from the germline V gene. CDR3 region: CSVGRDRETQYF. The DNA of the CDR3 is TGCAGCGTGGGACGGGACAGGGAGACCCAGTACTTC. Together with reference TRBV29-1 and TRBJ2-5, the CDR3 gives the full variable domain: SAVISQKPSRDICQRGTSLTIQCQVDSQVTMMFWYRQQPGQSLTLIATANQGSEATYESGFVIDKFPISRPNLTFSTLTVSNMSPEDSSIYLCSVGRDRETQYFGPGTRLLVL.

This rearrangement joins TRBV20-1 to TRBJ2-2; D is possibly TRBD1 (6 bases). Per germline, CDR1 DFQATT and CDR2 SNEGSKA (reference sequence). This CDR3 has 13 amino acids. V lost 3 bases and J 7 bases, leaving 12 bases between the germline ends. CDR3 loop: CSASPRGVGELFF. CDR3 in DNA: TGCAGTGCTAGTCCCAGGGGAGTCGGGGAGCTGTTTTTT.

This clonotype was counted between two and nine times. The chain employs TRBV4-2 and TRBJ2-3; 8 bases are shared with TRBD1. The junction had 2 bases not matched to a gene; V was cut back by 0 bases and J by 3 bases. The V gene's germline CDR1 is LGHNA and CDR2 YNFKEQ. This CDR3 is 15 amino acids long. The CDR3: CASSQDGTGTDTQYF. The CDR3 DNA reads TGTGCCAGCAGCCAAGACGGGACAGGTACAGATACGCAGTATTTT.

The chain is built from TRBV20-1 and TRBJ1-4; 9 bases are a match to TRBD1. From germline, CDR1 is DFQATT and CDR2 SNEGSKA (reference sequence). Trimming took 2 bases from V and 16 from J; bases not matched to a gene: 20. The CDR3 totals 16 residues. The CDR3 loop is CSARRPPGQGDLMTFF. CDR3 coding DNA: TGCAGTGCTAGAAGACCCCCGGGACAGGGTGATCTCATGACGTTTTTT.

The V and J genes are TRBV5-1 and TRBJ2-3; 12 positions match TRBD2. The CDR3 contains 15 residues. J was trimmed by 3 bases and V by 2 bases; bases with no gene match: 1. CDR1 and CDR2 from the germline V gene are SGHRS and YFSETQ. The CDR3 loop is CASSLGLAGTDTQYF. The CDR3 nucleotides are TGCGCCAGCAGCTTAGGACTAGCGGGAACAGATACGCAGTATTTT.

This clonotype counts as medium-sized. In nucleotides, the CDR3 is TGCGCCAGCAGCTTGGCCACAGGGGACCAAGAGACCCAGTACTTC. As protein: CASSLATGDQETQYF. The chain links TRBV5-1 to TRBJ2-5; 7 positions agree with TRBD1. CDR1 and CDR2 (germline): SGHRS, YFSETQ. V was pared by 0 bases and J by 0 bases, with 2 bases of the junction left unmatched. The length of the CDR3 is 15 residues.

This clonotype has just a few counts. The chain carries TRBV6-2 or TRBV6-3 and TRBJ2-5; D may match TRBD1 or TRBD2 (5 bases each). Trimming shortened V by 0 bases and J by 3 bases, and 14 bases separated the two germline ends. CDR1 and CDR2 (germline): MNHEY, SVGEGT. The CDR3 spans 16 residues. The CDR3 sequence: CASSYSSGTTKETQYF. Written as DNA, the CDR3 is TGTGCCAGCAGTTACTCATCCGGGACGACCAAAGAGACCCAGTACTTC.

The chain joins TRBV9 to TRBJ2-1, with 12 bases matching TRBD1. The CDR3 contains 20 residues. With V trimmed by 2 bases and J by 1 base, 13 bases remained unmatched. Germline V lookup: CDR1 SGDLS, CDR2 YYNGEE. In DNA form, the CDR3 reads TGTGCCAGCAGCGTCGGGACAGGGGGCAGGACTAGCGAGTCCTACAATGAGCAGTTCTTC. Translation: CASSVGTGGRTSESYNEQFF.

This chain connects TRBV15 to TRBJ2-3; 8 bases are shared with TRBD2. The CDR3 covers 14 residues. The J segment lost 9 bases and the V segment lost 3 bases, leaving 8 bases of the junction unmatched. Germline V gene data show CDR1 as LNHNV and CDR2 as YYDKDF (reference sequence). This chain's CDR3 is CATSRLREEGTQYF. CDR3 coding DNA: TGTGCCACCAGCAGGTTGCGGGAGGAAGGGACGCAGTATTTT.

In this sample, this clonotype turned up a few times. This chain links TRBV4-3 with TRBJ2-7, with D unresolved. The CDR3 is 14 amino acids. V was shortened by 2 bases and J by 1 base, with 9 bases between the two germline ends. Germline loops: CDR1 LGHNA, CDR2 YSLEER. The CDR3 region is CASSQSTQSYEQYF. The CDR3 bases are TGCGCCAGCAGCCAATCGACACAATCCTACGAGCAGTACTTC.

Regarding this clonotype: The junction departs from the called germline gene at one end, perhaps through a read error. This chain connects TRBV2 to TRBJ2-5; no definite D call. CDR1 is SNHLY, CDR2 FYNNEI, per germline. This CDR3 contains 12 residues. The CDR3 is CARRLRQETQYF. The DNA for the CDR3 is TGTGCCCGCAGATTGCGCCAAGAGACCCAGTACTTC.

The table lists this clonotype with a few counts. The V and J genes are TRBV5-1 and TRBJ2-2; D is possibly TRBD1 (6 bases). CDR1 is SGHRS, CDR2 YFSETQ, per germline. The CDR3 has 16 amino acids. V lost 4 bases, J lost 0 bases, and 13 bases lay in between. CDR3 loop: CASSPHDRSNTGELFF. CDR3 nucleotide sequence: TGCGCCAGCAGCCCTCACGACAGGTCGAACACCGGGGAGCTGTTTTTT.

This clonotype was seen a single time. The chain has TRBV2 and TRBJ1-1; the D gene is possibly TRBD1 (5 bases). The CDR3 sequence is 13 residues long. The germline gives CDR1 SNHLY, CDR2 FYNNEI. V lost 9 bases and J lost 7, with 18 bases in between. The CDR3 spells CARTLHRDGEAFF. The CDR3 DNA reads TGTGCCAGGACTCTACACCGGGACGGTGAAGCTTTCTTT.

This clonotype has a handful of counts. This rearrangement joins TRBV20-1 to TRBJ2-4; D assignment may be TRBD1 or TRBD2 (5 bases each). CDR1 DFQATT and CDR2 SNEGSKA come from the germline V gene (reference sequence). CDR3 length equals 17 residues. Trimming cost V 6 bases and J 0 bases, with 21 bases left between them. In DNA, the CDR3 is TGCAGTGCGCCTCCGGCCGGGACGCAAATAGCCAAAAACATTCAGTACTTC. Residues: CSAPPAGTQIAKNIQYF.

The chain carries TRBV5-5 and TRBJ2-3, with 10 bases identical to TRBD2. Per the germline V gene, CDR1 is SGHKS and CDR2 is YYEKEE (reference sequence). V gave up 5 bases and J gave up 7 bases; unmatched junction bases: 10. This CDR3 is 15 amino acids long. CDR3 amino acids: CASSPGGTSVNTQYF. The CDR3 DNA reads as TGTGCCAGCAGTCCTGGGGGGACTAGCGTGAATACGCAGTATTTT.

The CDR3 DNA follows: TGCAGTGCTAGACCACAGGGGCAATGGTATGGCTACACCTTC. Translated: CSARPQGQWYGYTF. The rearrangement links TRBV20-1 to TRBJ1-2, with 7 bases that match TRBD1. CDR3 length equals 14 residues. The V segment lost 2 bases and the J segment 5 bases; nucleotides outside the gene matches: 8. Germline V gives CDR1 DFQATT, CDR2 SNEGSKA (reference sequence).

This clonotype was seen a few times. The chain recombines TRBV20-1 with TRBJ2-7; 8 bases map to TRBD2. The CDR3 is 16 amino acids. The V gene's germline CDR1 is DFQATT and CDR2 SNEGSKA (reference sequence). The trim removed 0 bases at V and 0 bases at J, leaving 7 bases unmatched. DNA of the CDR3: TGCAGTGCTAGAGAAGGGGCGGGAGGAGCCTCCTACGAGCAGTACTTC. Its translation: CSAREGAGGASYEQYF.

The chain couples TRBV20-1 to TRBJ2-3; maybe TRBD2 (6 bases). V lost 6 bases and J 4 bases, leaving 11 bases between the germline ends. Per germline, CDR1 DFQATT and CDR2 SNEGSKA (reference sequence). The CDR3 has 12 residues. CDR3 nucleotides: TGCAGTGCCCCGGGGGACGCAGATACGCAGTATTTT. Its translation is CSAPGDADTQYF.

The gene calls are TRBV4-1 and TRBJ2-1; possible D gene TRBD2, 5 bases. V lost 1 base, J lost 2 bases, and 9 bases lay in between. The CDR3 has 15 residues. Germline V gene sequence: CDR1 MGHRA, CDR2 YSYEKL. Here the CDR3 reads CASSQGGVPYNEQFF. The CDR3 DNA follows: TGCGCCAGCAGCCAAGGGGGAGTGCCCTACAATGAGCAGTTCTTC.

This clonotype was found once. The chain recombines TRBV6-2 or TRBV6-3 with TRBJ2-7; D is tentatively TRBD1 or TRBD2 (5 bases each). CDR3 length equals 14 residues. Germline V gene sequence: CDR1 MNHEY, CDR2 SVGEGT. Trimming stripped 7 bases from V and 7 bases from J, with 20 bases between. CDR3 nucleotides: TGTGCCAGCACACTGGGGACCTACTCGGGGGAGCAGTACTTC. Translated: CASTLGTYSGEQYF.

CDR3 protein: CARSPRTSDEQFF. CDR3 sequence (DNA): TGTGCCAGATCTCCCAGGACTAGCGATGAGCAGTTCTTC. This chain links TRBV19 with TRBJ2-1, with TRBD2 matching 9 bases. Germline loops: CDR1 LNHDA, CDR2 SQIVND (reference sequence). The CDR3 runs to 13 residues. The trim removed 9 bases at V and 8 bases at J, leaving 8 bases unmatched. The full variable domain, completed using reference TRBV19 and TRBJ2-1, is DGGITQSPKYLFRKEGQNVTLSCEQNLNHDAMYWYRQDPGQGLRLIYYSQIVNDFQKGDIAEGYSVSREKKESFPLTVTSAQKNPTAFYLCARSPRTSDEQFFGPGTRLTVL.

This clonotype was counted between two and nine times. This chain connects TRBV7-2 to TRBJ2-5; D is undetermined. Germline V lookup: CDR1 SGHTA, CDR2 FQGNSA. The CDR3 is made up of 12 amino acids. The V end was cut by 1 base, the J end by 7 bases, with 7 bases between. The CDR3 sequence: CASSLELGTQYF. The CDR3 nucleotides are TGTGCCAGCAGCTTAGAATTAGGGACCCAGTACTTC.

The J gene is TRBJ1-2, the V gene TRBV4-1; 7 nucleotides line up with TRBD1. V gave up 4 bases and J gave up 6 bases; unmatched junction bases: 5. The CDR3 has 13 amino acids. Germline V gives CDR1 MGHRA, CDR2 YSYEKL. CDR3 loop: CASSPRQGDGYTF. The CDR3 DNA follows: TGCGCCAGCAGCCCCAGACAGGGTGATGGCTACACCTTC.

The V call is TRBV7-2, the J call TRBJ1-2, with 7 positions matching TRBD1. The CDR3 runs to 14 residues. The germline V gene has CDR1 SGHTA and CDR2 FQGNSA. V dropped 7 bases and J dropped 6; count of bases not matched to a gene: 11. The CDR3 loop reads CASKTPRGGNGYTF. DNA of the CDR3: TGTGCCAGCAAAACCCCAAGAGGGGGCAATGGCTACACCTTC.

The chain links TRBV5-4 to TRBJ2-1; TRBD2 matches 10 bases. Germline V gene data show CDR1 as SGHNT and CDR2 as YYREEE (reference sequence). V dropped 3 bases and J dropped 6; count of bases not matched to a gene: 12. The CDR3 covers 17 residues. DNA for the CDR3: TGTGCCAGCAGCTCCTCGCTACGGACTAGCGGCCTCAATGAGCAGTTCTTC. Translating it yields CASSSSLRTSGLNEQFF.

This chain uses TRBV6-5 with TRBJ2-1; 7 bases map to TRBD2. Germline trimming cut 1 base from V and 5 bases from J; bases unmatched to any gene: 5. CDR1 is MNHEY and CDR2 is SVGAGI in the germline V gene. This CDR3 is 15 amino acids long. Here the CDR3 DNA reads TGTGCCAGCAGTTACTGGCCAAGCGGGAACAATGAGCAGTTCTTC. Encoded protein: CASSYWPSGNNEQFF.

The chain has TRBV20-1 and TRBJ2-3, with 7 bases that match TRBD2. Per germline, CDR1 DFQATT and CDR2 SNEGSKA (reference sequence). Unmatched junction bases numbered 8, after V lost 2 bases and J lost 6 bases. The CDR3 length is 14 residues. As DNA, the CDR3 is TGCAGTGCTAGAAACGCGGGAGCATCGGATACGCAGTATTTT. This sequence encodes CSARNAGASDTQYF.

There are a few counts of this clonotype. The gene calls are TRBV7-9 and TRBJ2-1; TRBD2 matches 11 bases. Unmatched junction bases numbered 5, after V lost 5 bases and J lost 5 bases. In germline, CDR1 is SEHNR, CDR2 FQNEAQ (reference sequence). The CDR3 runs to 15 residues. CDR3 loop: CASSPTSGSNNEQFF. The CDR3 DNA sequence: TGTGCCAGCAGCCCTACTAGCGGGAGTAACAATGAGCAGTTCTTC.